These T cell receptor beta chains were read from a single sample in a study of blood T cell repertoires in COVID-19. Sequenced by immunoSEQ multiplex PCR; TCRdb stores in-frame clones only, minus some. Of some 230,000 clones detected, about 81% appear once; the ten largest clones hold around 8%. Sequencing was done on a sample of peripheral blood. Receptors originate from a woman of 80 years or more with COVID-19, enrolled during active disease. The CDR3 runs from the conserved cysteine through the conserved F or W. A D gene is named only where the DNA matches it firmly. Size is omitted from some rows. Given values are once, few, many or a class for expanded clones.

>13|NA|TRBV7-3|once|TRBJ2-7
TGTGCCAGCAGCTTTGGGCCCAGCTACGAGCAGTACTTC
CASSFGPSYEQYF
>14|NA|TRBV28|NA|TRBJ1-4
TGTGCCAGCAGCCGAGGTGGCGGGAGGGAAAAACTGTTTTTT
CASSRGGGREKLFF
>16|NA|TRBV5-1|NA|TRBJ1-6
TGCGCCAGCAGCTTGGTGGTGGGGGCTGTCAATTCACCCCTCCACTTT
CASSLVVGAVNSPLHF
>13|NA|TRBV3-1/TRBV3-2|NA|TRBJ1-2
TGTGCCAGCAGCCAGCCCCTAGGCTATGGCTACACCTTC
CASSQPLGYGYTF
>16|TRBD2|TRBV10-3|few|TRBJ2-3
TGTGCCATCAGTGAGGGACTAGCGGGAAGCACAGATACGCAGTATTTT
CAISEGLAGSTDTQYF
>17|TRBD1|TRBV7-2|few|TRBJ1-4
TGTGCCAGCAGCTTAGCAAGACAGGGGCGGGCTAATGAAAAACTGTTTTTT
CASSLARQGRANEKLFF
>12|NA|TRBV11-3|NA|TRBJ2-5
TGTGCCAGCAGCCTTACGGGAGAGACCCAGTACTTC
CASSLTGETQYF
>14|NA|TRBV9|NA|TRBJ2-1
TGTGCCAGCAACTTAGCAGACTCCTACAATGAGCAGTTCTTC
CASNLADSYNEQFF
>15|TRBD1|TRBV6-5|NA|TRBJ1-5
TGTGCCAGCCGGACAGGGGGAGATAGCATTCAGCCCCAGCATTTT
CASRTGGDSIQPQHF
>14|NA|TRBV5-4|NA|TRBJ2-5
TGTGCCAGCAGAAAAGGGACAACGCAAGAGACCCAGTACTTC
CASRKGTTQETQYF
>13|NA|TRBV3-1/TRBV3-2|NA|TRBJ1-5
TGTGCCAGCAGCCAAGCCTTCGCCGGGGCCCAGCATTTT
CASSQAFAGAQHF
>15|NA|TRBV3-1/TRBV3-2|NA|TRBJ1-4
TGTGCCAGCAGCCAGCAGGGTGCAACTAATGAAAAACTGTTTTTT
CASSQQGATNEKLFF
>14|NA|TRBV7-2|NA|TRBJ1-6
TGTGCCAGCAGCCTCCGGGTCTATAATTCACCCCTCCACTTT
CASSLRVYNSPLHF
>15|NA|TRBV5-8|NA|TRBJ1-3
TGTGCCAGCAGCTCCTTGTGGGGGGCTGGAAACACCATATATTTT
CASSSLWGAGNTIYF
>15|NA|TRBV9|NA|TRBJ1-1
TGTGCCAGCAGCGTAGAGGGGACCCCTAGCGCTGAAGCTTTCTTT
CASSVEGTPSAEAFF
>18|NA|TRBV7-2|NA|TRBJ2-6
TGTGCCAGCAGCTTGGTGAGCGGCCGGGGGTCTGGGGCCAACGTCCTGACTTTC
CASSLVSGRGSGANVLTF
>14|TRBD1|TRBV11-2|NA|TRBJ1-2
TGTGCCAGCAGCTATTTGGACAGGGGCTATGGCTACACCTTC
CASSYLDRGYGYTF
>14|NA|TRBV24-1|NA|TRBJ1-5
TGTGCCACCAGTGATTTTGCCAGTAATCAGCCCCAGCATTTT
CATSDFASNQPQHF
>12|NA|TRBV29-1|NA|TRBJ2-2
TGCAGCGTTGAATCGGGGACCGGGGAGCTGTTTTTT
CSVESGTGELFF
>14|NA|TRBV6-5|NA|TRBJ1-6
TGTGCCAGCAGTTACTCACCAGGGGTCTCACCCCTCCACTTT
CASSYSPGVSPLHF
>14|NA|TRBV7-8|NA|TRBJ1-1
TGTGCCAGCAGCTTAGCAGGAGACAGCACTGAAGCTTTCTTT
CASSLAGDSTEAFF
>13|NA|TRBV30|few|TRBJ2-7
TGTGCCTGGAGCGCGGGGACTCTCTACGAGCAGTACTTC
CAWSAGTLYEQYF
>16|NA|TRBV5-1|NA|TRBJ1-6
TGCGCCAGCAGCTTGTCCCCGACAGGAGATAATTCACCCCTCCACTTT
CASSLSPTGDNSPLHF
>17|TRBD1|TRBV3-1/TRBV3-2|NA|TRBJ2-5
TGTGCCAGCAGCCACTTTTTCCGGAGCTGGGACAGGGAGACCCAGTACTTC
CASSHFFRSWDRETQYF
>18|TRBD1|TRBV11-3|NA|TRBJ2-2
TGTGCCAGCAGCTTAGATAGGTGGGACAGAAACAACACCGGGGAGCTGTTTTTT
CASSLDRWDRNNTGELFF
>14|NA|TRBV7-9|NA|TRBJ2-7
TGTGCCAGCAGCAGAGGGAAGTCTCCCTACGAGCAGTACTTC
CASSRGKSPYEQYF
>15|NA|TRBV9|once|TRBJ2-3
TGTGCCAGCAGCGTATCTGAGGGCCCAGCCGATACGCAGTATTTT
CASSVSEGPADTQYF
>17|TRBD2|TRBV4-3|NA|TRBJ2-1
TGCGCCAGCAGCCAAGATCTGGGCGGGAGACCCTACAATGAGCAGTTCTTC
CASSQDLGGRPYNEQFF
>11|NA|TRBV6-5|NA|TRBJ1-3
TGTGCCAGCATAGATGGAAACACCATATATTTT
CASIDGNTIYF
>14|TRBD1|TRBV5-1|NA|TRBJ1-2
TGCGCCAGCAGCCCGAACCCAGGGGGCTATGGCTACACCTTC
CASSPNPGGYGYTF
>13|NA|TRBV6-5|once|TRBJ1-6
TGTGCCAGTATTGGGACACGTAATTCACCCCTCCACTTT
CASIGTRNSPLHF
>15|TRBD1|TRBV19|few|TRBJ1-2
TGTGCCAGTACCCTATCGACAGGGTTCGACTATGGCTACACCTTC
CASTLSTGFDYGYTF
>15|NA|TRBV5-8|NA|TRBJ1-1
TGTGCCAGCAGCTTGTTTGGAACTTCGGGGACTGAAGCTTTCTTT
CASSLFGTSGTEAFF
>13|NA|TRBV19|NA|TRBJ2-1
TGTGCCAGTAGTCTTGGACAGTACAATGAGCAGTTCTTC
CASSLGQYNEQFF
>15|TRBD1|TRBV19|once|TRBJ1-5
TGTGCCAGTAGTTTTGACAGGGATGGCAATCAGCCCCAGCATTTT
CASSFDRDGNQPQHF
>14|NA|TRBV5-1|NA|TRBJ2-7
TGCGCCAGCAGCTTTGGCGGTACATCCTACGAGCAGTACTTC
CASSFGGTSYEQYF
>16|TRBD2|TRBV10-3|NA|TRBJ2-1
TGTGCCATCAGTGTAAACCTAGCGGGTTCCTACAATGAGCAGTTCTTC
CAISVNLAGSYNEQFF
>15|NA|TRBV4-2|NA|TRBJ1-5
TGTGCCAGCAGCCCCGGACTAGGACAGCCTCAGCCCCAGCATTTT
CASSPGLGQPQPQHF
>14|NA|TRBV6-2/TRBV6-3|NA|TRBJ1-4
TGTGCCAGCAGTTTACGTCCGGGTACTGAAAAACTGTTTTTT
CASSLRPGTEKLFF
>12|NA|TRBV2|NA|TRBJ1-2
TGTGCCAGCAGTGTAGATAACTATGGCTACACCTTC
CASSVDNYGYTF
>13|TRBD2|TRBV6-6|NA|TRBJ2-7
TGTGCCAGCGGACTAGCGGGAGCCTACGAGCAGTACTTC
CASGLAGAYEQYF
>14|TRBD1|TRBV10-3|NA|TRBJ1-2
TGTGCCATCAGTGGTGGACAGGGGGTTTATGGCTACACCTTC
CAISGGQGVYGYTF
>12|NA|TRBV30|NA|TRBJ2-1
TGTGCCTGGAGTTCCCAGGGTGAGGAGCAGTTCTTC
CAWSSQGEEQFF
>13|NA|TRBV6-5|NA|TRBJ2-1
TGTGCCAGCTCCTTCACCGGACAGAGGGAGCAGTTCTTC
CASSFTGQREQFF
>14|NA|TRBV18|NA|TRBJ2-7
TGTGCCAGCTCACCAGGGGACACTTACTACGAGCAGTACTTC
CASSPGDTYYEQYF
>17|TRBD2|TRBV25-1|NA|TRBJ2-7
TGTGCCAGCAGTGGACTAACTAGACTAGCGGGAGGGCTCGAGCAGTACTTC
CASSGLTRLAGGLEQYF
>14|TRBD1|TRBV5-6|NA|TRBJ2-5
TGTGCCAGCAGCTTGTTACAGGGGGGAGAGACCCAGTACTTC
CASSLLQGGETQYF
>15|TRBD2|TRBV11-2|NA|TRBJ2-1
TGTGCCAGCAGCTCCGCGGGGGGGTTCTACAATGAGCAGTTCTTC
CASSSAGGFYNEQFF
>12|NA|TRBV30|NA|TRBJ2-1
TGTGCCTGGACACGGCGGTACAATGAGCAGTTCTTC
CAWTRRYNEQFF
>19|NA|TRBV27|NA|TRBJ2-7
TGTGCCAGCAGTCGGATTTCGGGGACTCGTTTATTTTCGGGCTACGAGCAGTACTTC
CASSRISGTRLFSGYEQYF
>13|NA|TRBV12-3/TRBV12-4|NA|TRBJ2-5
TGTGCCAGCAGTAAGAGGGAGAGAGAGACCCAGTACTTC
CASSKRERETQYF
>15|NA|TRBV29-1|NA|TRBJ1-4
TGCAGCGCCCAACTTAGGCAGGGCCTAAATGAAAAACTGTTTTTT
CSAQLRQGLNEKLFF
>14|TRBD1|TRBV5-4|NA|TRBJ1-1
TGTGCCAGCAGCCCTGGACAGGTGAACACTGAAGCTTTCTTT
CASSPGQVNTEAFF
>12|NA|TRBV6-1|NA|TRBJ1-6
TGTGCCAGCAGTGAACCGGGGTCACCCCTCCACTTT
CASSEPGSPLHF
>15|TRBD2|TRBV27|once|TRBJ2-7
TGTGCCAGCAGTATTCGAGCGGGGCTCTCCTACGAGCAGTACTTC
CASSIRAGLSYEQYF
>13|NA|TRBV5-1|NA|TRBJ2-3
TGCGCCAGCAGCCAGGAAATCGTTGATACGCAGTATTTT
CASSQEIVDTQYF
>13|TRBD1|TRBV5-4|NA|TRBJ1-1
TGTGCCAGCAGCATTGACAGGGCGACTGAAGCTTTCTTT
CASSIDRATEAFF
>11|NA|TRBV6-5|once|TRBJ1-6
TGTGCCAGCAGGACGACAGGACCCCTCCACTTT
CASRTTGPLHF